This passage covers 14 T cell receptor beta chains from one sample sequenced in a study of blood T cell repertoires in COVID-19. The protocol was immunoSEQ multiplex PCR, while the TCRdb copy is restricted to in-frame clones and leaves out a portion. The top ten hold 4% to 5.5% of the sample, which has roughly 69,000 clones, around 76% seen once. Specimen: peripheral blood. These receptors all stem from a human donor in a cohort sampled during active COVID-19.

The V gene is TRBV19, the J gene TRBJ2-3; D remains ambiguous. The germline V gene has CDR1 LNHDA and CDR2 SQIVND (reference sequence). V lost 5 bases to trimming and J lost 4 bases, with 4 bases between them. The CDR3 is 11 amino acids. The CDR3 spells CASSFSDTQYF. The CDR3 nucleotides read TGTGCCAGTAGTTTCTCAGATACGCAGTATTTT.

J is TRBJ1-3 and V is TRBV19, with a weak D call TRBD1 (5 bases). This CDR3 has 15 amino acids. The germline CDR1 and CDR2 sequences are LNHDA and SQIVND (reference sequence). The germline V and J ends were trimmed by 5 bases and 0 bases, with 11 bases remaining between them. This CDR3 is CASSSDDSSGNTIYF. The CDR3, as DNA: TGTGCCAGTAGTTCCGACGACAGCTCTGGAAACACCATATATTTT.

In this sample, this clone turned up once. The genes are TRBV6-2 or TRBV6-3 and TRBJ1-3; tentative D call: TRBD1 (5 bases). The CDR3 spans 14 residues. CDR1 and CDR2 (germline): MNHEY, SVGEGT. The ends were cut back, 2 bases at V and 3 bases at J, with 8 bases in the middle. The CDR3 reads CASSYATVGNTIYF. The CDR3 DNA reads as TGTGCCAGCAGTTACGCGACAGTTGGAAACACCATATATTTT.

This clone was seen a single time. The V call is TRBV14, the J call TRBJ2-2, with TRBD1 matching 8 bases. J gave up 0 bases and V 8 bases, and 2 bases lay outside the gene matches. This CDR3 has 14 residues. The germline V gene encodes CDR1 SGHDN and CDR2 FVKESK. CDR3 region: CASRDRTNTGELFF. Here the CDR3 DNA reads TGTGCCAGCCGGGACAGGACGAACACCGGGGAGCTGTTTTTT.

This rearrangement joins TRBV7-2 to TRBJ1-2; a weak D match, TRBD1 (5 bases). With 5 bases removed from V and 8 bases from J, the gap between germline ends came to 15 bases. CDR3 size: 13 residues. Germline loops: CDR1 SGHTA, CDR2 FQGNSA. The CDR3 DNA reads TGTGCCAGCAGCGGCGGGGGAAGTCTGGGCTACACCTTC. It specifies CASSGGGSLGYTF.

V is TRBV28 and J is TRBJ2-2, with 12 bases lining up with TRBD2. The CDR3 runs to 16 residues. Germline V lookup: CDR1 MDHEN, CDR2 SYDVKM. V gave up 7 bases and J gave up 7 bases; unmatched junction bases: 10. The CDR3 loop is CASIRTSGGHIGELFF. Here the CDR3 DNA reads TGTGCCAGCATTCGTACTAGCGGGGGGCATATCGGGGAGCTGTTTTTT.

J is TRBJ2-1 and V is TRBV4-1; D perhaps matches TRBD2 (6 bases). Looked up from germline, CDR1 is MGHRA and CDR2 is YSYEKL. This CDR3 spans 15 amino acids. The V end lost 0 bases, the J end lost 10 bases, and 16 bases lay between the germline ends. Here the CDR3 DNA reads TGCGCCAGCAGCCAAGATCCTCTTAATGGGAGGGAGCAGTTCTTC. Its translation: CASSQDPLNGREQFF.

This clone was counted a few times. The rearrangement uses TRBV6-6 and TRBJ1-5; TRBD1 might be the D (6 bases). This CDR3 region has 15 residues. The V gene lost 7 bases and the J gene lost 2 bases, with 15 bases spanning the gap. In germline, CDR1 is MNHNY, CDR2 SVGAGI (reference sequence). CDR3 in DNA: TGTGCCAGCACCAAGGGGGGGATAGGCAATCAGCCCCAGCATTTT. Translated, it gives CASTKGGIGNQPQHF.

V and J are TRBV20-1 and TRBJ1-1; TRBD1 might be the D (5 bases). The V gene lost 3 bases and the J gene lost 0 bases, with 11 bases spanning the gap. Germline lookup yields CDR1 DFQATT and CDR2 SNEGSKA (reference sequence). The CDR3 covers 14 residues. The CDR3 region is CSASDSDMNTEAFF. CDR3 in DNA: TGCAGTGCTAGTGACAGTGACATGAACACTGAAGCTTTCTTT.

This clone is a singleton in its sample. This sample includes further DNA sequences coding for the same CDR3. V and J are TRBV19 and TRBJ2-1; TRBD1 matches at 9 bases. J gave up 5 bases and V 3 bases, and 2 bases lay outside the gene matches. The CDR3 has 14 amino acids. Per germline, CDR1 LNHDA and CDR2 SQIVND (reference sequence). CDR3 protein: CASSIGTGNNEQFF. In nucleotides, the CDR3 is TGTGCCAGTAGTATCGGGACAGGGAACAATGAGCAGTTCTTC.

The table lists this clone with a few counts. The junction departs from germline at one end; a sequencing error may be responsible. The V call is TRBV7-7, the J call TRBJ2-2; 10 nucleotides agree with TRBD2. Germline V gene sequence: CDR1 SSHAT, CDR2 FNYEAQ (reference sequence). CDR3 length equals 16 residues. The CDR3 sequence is CASSPGGSGGPGELFF. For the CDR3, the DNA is TGTGCTAGCAGCCCCGGGGGTAGCGGGGGGCCCGGGGAGCTGTTTTTT.

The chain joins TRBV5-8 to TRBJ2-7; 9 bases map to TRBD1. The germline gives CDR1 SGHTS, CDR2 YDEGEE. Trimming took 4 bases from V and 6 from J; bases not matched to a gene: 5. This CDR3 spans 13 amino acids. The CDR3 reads CASSRDRVREQYF. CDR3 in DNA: TGTGCCAGCAGCCGGGACAGGGTACGCGAGCAGTACTTC.

For the CDR3, the DNA is TGTGCCAGCAGCCAATCTATTTTCTACGAGCAGTACTTC. It specifies CASSQSIFYEQYF. This sequence joins TRBV3-1 (or the pseudogene TRBV3-2) and TRBJ2-7; D not resolved. From germline, CDR1 is LGHDT and CDR2 YNNKEL (reference sequence). The CDR3 consists of 13 residues. The germline V and J ends were trimmed by 2 bases and 3 bases, with 8 bases remaining between them.

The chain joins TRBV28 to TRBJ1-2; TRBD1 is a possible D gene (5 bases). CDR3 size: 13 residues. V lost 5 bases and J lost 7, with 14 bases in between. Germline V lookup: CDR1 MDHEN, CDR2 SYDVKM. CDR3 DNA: TGTGCCAGCAGTCGAGCAGGGCTTGGTGGCTACACCTTC. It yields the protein CASSRAGLGGYTF.